Listed here are 18 T cell receptor beta chains from one sample, sequenced in a study of a mutant IDH1 vaccine in newly diagnosed glioma (dated by TCRdb to the early 2020s). For these TCRs, the target antigens are not known. Library method: the immunoSEQ multiplex PCR assay. Entries here come from immuneACCESS through TCRdb and include only in-frame sequences with V and J called. Some clones fail to appear in such tables; in the studies checked, an unresolved V gene covers under half of the shortfall, and the cause of the remainder is unknown. Within this sample are roughly 56,000 clones, with less than 80% of them counted one time only. Roughly 5.6% of the sample lies in the top ten. Interpreted using the paper, the time point label stands for: week 47, end of study. Each vaccine dose, consisting of 300 ug of a 20-mer mutant IDH1 peptide in Montanide, was administered subcutaneously with topical imiquimod.

The specimen was PBMCs, collected from a glioma patient whose treatment included an IDH1 peptide vaccine. The source is a man aged 45 to 65 with glioma.

The chain employs TRBV18 and TRBJ1-3; 9 bases are shared with TRBD1. V dropped 4 bases and J dropped 9; count of bases not matched to a gene: 7. This CDR3 comprises 14 residues. The germline V gene has CDR1 KGHSH and CDR2 LQKENI. CDR3 sequence (DNA): TGTGCCAGCTCACGGGACAGGGAAAGTGGCACCATATATTTT. Translated: CASSRDRESGTIYF.

The chain has TRBV5-6 and TRBJ1-4, with D unclear. Deletions cut 0 bases from V and 8 bases from J, with 8 bases between. The length of the CDR3 is 13 residues. Germline CDR1 reads SGHDT; CDR2 reads YYEEEE. The CDR3 spells CASSLDRGEKLFF. CDR3 sequence (DNA): TGTGCCAGCAGCTTGGATCGCGGGGAAAAACTGTTTTTT.

The chain combines TRBV5-6 with TRBJ1-2; D ambiguous. Germline CDR1 reads SGHDT; CDR2 reads YYEEEE. The CDR3 runs to 15 residues. Trimming removed 1 base from V and 8 bases from J, with 18 bases in between. The CDR3 coding sequence is TGTGCCAGCAGCTTGAGGAGCCGGAGGCTCGCAGGCTACACCTTC. Its protein is CASSLRSRRLAGYTF.

J is TRBJ1-2 and V is TRBV7-2; possible D gene TRBD1, 5 bases. The V end was cut by 3 bases, the J end by 4 bases, with 15 bases between. Germline CDR1 SGHTA, CDR2 FQGNSA. CDR3 length: 15 residues. CDR3 coding DNA: TGTGCCAGCAGCTTGGGTGACAGTACATTCTATGGCTACACCTTC. It is translated as CASSLGDSTFYGYTF.

The rearrangement links TRBV19 to TRBJ2-2; D call uncertain. The CDR3 is 11 residues long. Germline V gene lookup returns CDR1 LNHDA and CDR2 SQIVND (reference sequence). With 6 bases removed from V and 6 bases from J, the gap between germline ends came to 5 bases. CDR3 DNA sequence: TGTGCCAGTAGGTCGGCCGGGGAGCTGTTTTTT. Translating it yields CASRSAGELFF.

The chain joins TRBV5-4 to TRBJ2-7, with 8 bases fitting TRBD2. This CDR3 is 15 amino acids long. Germline CDR1 is SGHNT and CDR2 is YYREEE (reference sequence). Unmatched junction bases numbered 9, after V lost 4 bases and J lost 3 bases. CDR3 residues: CASSLDGGGNYEQYF. Written as DNA, the CDR3 is TGTGCCAGCAGCCTCGACGGGGGGGGCAACTACGAGCAGTACTTC.

A remark on this clone: The same CDR3 is also encoded by other DNA sequences in this sample. The chain uses TRBV7-2 and TRBJ1-4; TRBD1 is a possible D gene (6 bases). CDR1 is SGHTA and CDR2 is FQGNSA in the germline V gene. The CDR3 contains 13 residues. Trimming removed 3 bases from V and 7 bases from J, with 9 bases in between. CDR3 sequence reads: CASSLGASEKLFF. In DNA form, the CDR3 reads TGTGCCAGCAGCTTGGGGGCGAGTGAAAAACTGTTTTTT.

This chain uses TRBV5-6 with TRBJ2-7; D gene ambiguous. The CDR3 is 15 amino acids. V was pared by 2 bases and J by 5 bases, with 17 bases between. CDR1 SGHDT and CDR2 YYEEEE come from the germline V gene. DNA of the CDR3: TGTGCCAGCAGCTTTATTTCTAACAGAAGGAACGAGCAGTACTTC. Translated, it gives CASSFISNRRNEQYF.

CDR3: CASSQERRGWTGPLVGTGELFF. CDR3 coding DNA: TGCGCCAGCAGCCAAGAGAGGAGGGGTTGGACAGGACCTTTAGTAGGGACCGGGGAGCTGTTTTTT. J is TRBJ2-2 and V is TRBV4-1; TRBD1 is a possible D gene (7 bases). Trimming shortened V by 0 bases and J by 5 bases, and 31 bases separated the two germline ends. The CDR3 spans 22 residues. The V gene's germline CDR1 is MGHRA and CDR2 YSYEKL.

As regards this clone: Germline and junction disagree at one end, which may indicate a read error. The chain joins TRBV7-7 to TRBJ2-7; 8 bases line up with TRBD1. This CDR3 is 14 amino acids long. The V gene's germline CDR1 is SSHAT and CDR2 FNYEAQ (reference sequence). This chain's CDR3 is CASSLGQAPYEQYF. CDR3 in DNA: TGTGCTAGCAGCTTGGGACAGGCCCCCTACGAGCAGTACTTC. The entire variable domain, with the rest obtained from reference TRBV7-7 and TRBJ2-7, is as follows: GAGVSQSPRYKVTKRGQDVTLRCDPISSHATLYWYQQALGQGPEFLTYFNYEAQPDKSGLPSDRFSAERPEGSISTLTIQRTEQRDSAMYRCASSLGQAPYEQYFGPGTRLTVT.

The chain is built from TRBV5-6 and TRBJ2-1; D uncertain. Germline CDR1 reads SGHDT; CDR2 reads YYEEEE. V lost 4 bases and J 2 bases, leaving 13 bases between the germline ends. The CDR3 is 15 residues long. CDR3 sequence (DNA): TGTGCCAGCAGCCTGTACGGGCATACCTACAATGAGCAGTTCTTC. It encodes CASSLYGHTYNEQFF.

The gene calls are TRBV7-2 and TRBJ2-4, with 9 bases matching TRBD1. The CDR3 spans 13 residues. V trimming: 5 bases; J trimming: 11 bases; junction bases outside the gene matches: 7. Looked up from germline, CDR1 is SGHTA and CDR2 is FQGNSA. CDR3 residues: CASSKDRGAVQYF. In DNA, the CDR3 is TGTGCCAGCAGCAAAGACAGGGGGGCCGTTCAGTACTTC.

The V call is TRBV10-3, the J call TRBJ2-7; 10 bases line up with TRBD1. The CDR3 totals 16 residues. V dropped 0 bases and J dropped 5; count of bases not matched to a gene: 7. Germline V CDR1 and CDR2: ENHRY, SYGVKD. The CDR3, as DNA: TGTGCCATCAGTGAGTCGGTAGGACAGGGGGGCCACGAGCAGTACTTC. Its protein is CAISESVGQGGHEQYF.

V gene TRBV6-1 combines with J gene TRBJ1-3; D is unclear. Trimming cost V 4 bases and J 3 bases, with 7 bases left between them. This CDR3 has 13 amino acids. CDR1 and CDR2 from the germline V gene are MNHNS and SASEGT. The CDR3 spells CASSGGLGNTIYF. CDR3 sequence (DNA): TGTGCCAGCAGTGGAGGGCTTGGAAACACCATATATTTT.

V usage is TRBV10-2 and J usage is TRBJ2-4; D unclear. CDR1 and CDR2 from the germline V gene are WSHSY and SAAADI. The V end lost 3 bases, the J end lost 0 bases, and 9 bases lay between the germline ends. CDR3 length equals 15 residues. As DNA, the CDR3 is TGCGCCAGCAGTGACAACCAGCTAGCCAAAAACATTCAGTACTTC. As protein: CASSDNQLAKNIQYF.

The rearrangement links TRBV15 to TRBJ1-2; D unresolved. Germline V gene sequence: CDR1 LNHNV, CDR2 YYDKDF (reference sequence). V gave up 0 bases and J gave up 6 bases, with 8 bases separating them. This CDR3 has 13 amino acids. In DNA, the CDR3 is TGTGCCACCAGCAGAGATAGGGCAGATGGCTACACCTTC. It yields the protein CATSRDRADGYTF. The entire variable domain, with the rest obtained from reference TRBV15 and TRBJ1-2, is as follows: DAMVIQNPRYQVTQFGKPVTLSCSQTLNHNVMYWYQQKSSQAPKLLFHYYDKDFNNEADTPDNFQSRRPNTSFCFLDIRSPGLGDTAMYLCATSRDRADGYTFGSGTRLTVV.

The genes are TRBV6-5 and TRBJ1-3; 8 bases agree with TRBD1. Trimming at V came to 2 bases and at J to 8 bases, leaving 2 bases not matched to a gene. This CDR3 is 13 amino acids long. The germline V gene encodes CDR1 MNHEY and CDR2 SVGAGI. The CDR3 DNA sequence: TGTGCCAGCAGTTACGACAGGGGAGACACCATATATTTT. Residues: CASSYDRGDTIYF.

This clone has a handful of counts. The rearrangement uses TRBV27 and TRBJ1-4; possible D gene TRBD1, 6 bases. Between the trimmed V and J ends, which lost 5 bases and 3 bases, there was a span of 16 bases. The CDR3 runs 16 residues. Looked up from germline, CDR1 is MNHEY and CDR2 is SMNVEV (reference sequence). As DNA, the CDR3 is TGTGCCAGCAGTACGACCCGGGGGGCCGCTAATGAAAAACTGTTTTTT. Amino acids: CASSTTRGAANEKLFF.